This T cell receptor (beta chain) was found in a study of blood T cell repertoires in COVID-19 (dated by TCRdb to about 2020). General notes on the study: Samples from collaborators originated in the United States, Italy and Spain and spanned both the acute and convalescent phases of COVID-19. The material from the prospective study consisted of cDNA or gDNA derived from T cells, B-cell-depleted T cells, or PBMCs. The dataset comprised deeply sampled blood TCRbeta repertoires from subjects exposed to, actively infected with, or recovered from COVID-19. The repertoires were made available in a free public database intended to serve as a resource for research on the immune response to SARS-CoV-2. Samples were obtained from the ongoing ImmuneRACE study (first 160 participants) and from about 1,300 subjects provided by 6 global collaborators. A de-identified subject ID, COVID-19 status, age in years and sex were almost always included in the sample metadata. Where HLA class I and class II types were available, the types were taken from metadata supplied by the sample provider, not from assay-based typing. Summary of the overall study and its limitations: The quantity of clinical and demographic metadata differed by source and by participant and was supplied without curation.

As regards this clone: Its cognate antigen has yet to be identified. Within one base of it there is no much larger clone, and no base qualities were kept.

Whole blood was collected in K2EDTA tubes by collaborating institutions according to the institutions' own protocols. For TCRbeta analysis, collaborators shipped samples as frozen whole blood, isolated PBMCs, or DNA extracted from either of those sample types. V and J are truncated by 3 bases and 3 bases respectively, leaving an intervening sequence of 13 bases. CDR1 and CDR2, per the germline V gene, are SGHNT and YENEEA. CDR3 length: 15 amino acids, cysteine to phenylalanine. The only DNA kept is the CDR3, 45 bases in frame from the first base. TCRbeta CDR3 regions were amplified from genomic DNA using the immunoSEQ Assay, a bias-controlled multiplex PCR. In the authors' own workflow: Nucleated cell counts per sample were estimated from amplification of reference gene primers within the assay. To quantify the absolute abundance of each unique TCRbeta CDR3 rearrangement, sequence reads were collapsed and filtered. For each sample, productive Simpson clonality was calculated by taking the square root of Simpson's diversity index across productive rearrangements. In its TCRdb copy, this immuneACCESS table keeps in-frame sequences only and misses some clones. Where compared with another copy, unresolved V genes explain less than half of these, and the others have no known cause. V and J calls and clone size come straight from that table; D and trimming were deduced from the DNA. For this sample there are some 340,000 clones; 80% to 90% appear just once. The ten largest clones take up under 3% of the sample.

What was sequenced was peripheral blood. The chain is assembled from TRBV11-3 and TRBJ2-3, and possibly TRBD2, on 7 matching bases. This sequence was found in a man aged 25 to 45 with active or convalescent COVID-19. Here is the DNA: TGTGCCAGCAGCTTGGGGGGGCGGGTGACAGATACGCAGTATTTT. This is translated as CASSLGGRVTDTQYF.